This TCR beta chain was recovered during a study of blood T cells in healthy people across ages. Next came a second PCR, run for about 7 to 12 cycles, which used a sample-barcoded 5' primer along with a J-beta primer mix. TCRdb reprocessed the 5' RACE reads via MiXCR and lists one record per CDR3 protein. This table has over 700,000 distinct CDR3 sequences, roughly 53% appearing once. Sequences were obtained from blood. The source is a man older than 75 in good health.

The CDR3 bases are TGCAGCGTCCTCAGGGAACCCAGCTATGGCTACACCTTC. Its translation is CSVLREPSYGYTF. This chain links TRBV29-1 with TRBJ1-2, with D perhaps matching TRBD1 (5 bases). V dropped 6 bases and J dropped 4 bases, with 15 bases sitting between them. Germline V gives CDR1 SQVTM, CDR2 ANQGSEA. The CDR3 is 13 amino acids.